Listed below are T cell receptor beta chains from one sample, sequenced in a study of regulatory T cells in long-lasting Graves disease. TCRdb redid the calling of the multiplex PCR reads with MiXCR, one entry per CDR3 protein. The sample consists of a few hundred thousand distinct CDR3 sequences, roughly 21% of them appearing once. This sample comprised peripheral blood mononuclear cells (PBMCs), obtained at new diagnosis, from a patient treated with antithyroid drugs. These receptor sequences come from a female donor with Graves disease. The CDR3 runs from the conserved cysteine through the conserved F or W. D genes are given only for firm matches. Clone size appears in some rows only: once, few, many, or a class for an expanded clone.

TRBV7-2	few	-	TRBJ1-5	CASSLGGGSGQPQHF	TGTGCCAGCAGCCTAGGCGGGGGCTCCGGTCAGCCCCAGCATTTT
TRBV11-3	many	-	TRBJ2-6	CASSLGLRGLESSGANVLTF	TGTGCCAGCAGCCTCGGTCTTAGGGGCCTAGAGAGCTCTGGGGCCAACGTCCTGACTTTC
TRBV2	many	TRBD2	TRBJ2-3	CASRIGTSGTDTQYF	TGTGCCAGCAGAATCGGGACTAGCGGGACAGATACGCAGTATTTT
TRBV7-2	many	-	TRBJ1-5	CASSLATVVSNQPQHF	TGTGCCAGCAGCTTAGCTACCGTCGTTAGCAATCAGCCCCAGCATTTT
TRBV12-5	many	-	TRBJ1-1	CASGLGSAEAFF	TGTGCTAGTGGTTTGGGGAGCGCTGAAGCTTTCTTT
TRBV20-1	few	-	TRBJ1-4	CSASRGVTNEKLFF	TGCAGTGCTAGCCGCGGTGTAACTAATGAAAAACTGTTTTTT
TRBV2	many	TRBD2	TRBJ2-2	CASKGGLAGVTGELFF	TGTGCCAGCAAAGGAGGACTAGCGGGGGTGACCGGGGAGCTGTTTTTT
TRBV10-1	many	-	TRBJ1-1	CASSEGATEAFF	TGCGCCAGCAGTGAAGGTGCCACTGAAGCTTTCTTT
TRBV19	many	TRBD1	TRBJ1-1	CASSGDRGRHTEAFF	TGTGCCAGTAGTGGTGACAGGGGAAGACACACTGAAGCTTTCTTT
TRBV5-1	-	-	TRBJ1-1	CASRNVPNTEAFF	TGCGCCAGCAGGAACGTCCCGAACACTGAAGCTTTCTTT
TRBV9	many	TRBD2	TRBJ2-1	CASSVGLAGVDEQFF	TGTGCCAGCAGCGTAGGACTAGCGGGGGTTGATGAGCAGTTCTTC
TRBV6-2/TRBV6-3	many	TRBD2	TRBJ2-3	CASSYSRFAGGDTQYF	TGTGCCAGCAGTTACTCGAGGTTCGCGGGGGGCGATACGCAGTATTTT
TRBV15	many	-	TRBJ2-1	CATSRDRGLNNEQFF	TGTGCCACCAGCAGAGATAGGGGACTTAACAATGAGCAGTTCTTC
TRBV7-2	many	-	TRBJ1-1	CASSFPNTEAFF	TGTGCCAGCAGCTTCCCGAACACTGAAGCTTTCTTT
TRBV27	few	-	TRBJ2-6	CASSWVGAPSGANVLTF	TGTGCCAGCAGCTGGGTAGGGGCCCCCTCTGGGGCCAACGTCCTGACTTTC
TRBV20-1	few	-	TRBJ2-1	CSAPPAALSYNEQFF	TGCAGTGCTCCCCCAGCGGCGCTCTCCTACAATGAGCAGTTCTTC
TRBV27	many	-	TRBJ1-4	CASRQGKANEKLFF	TGTGCCAGCCGGCAGGGGAAGGCTAATGAAAAACTGTTTTTT
TRBV6-1	-	-	TRBJ1-5	CASNKQEAQLQHF	TGTGCCAGCAATAAACAGGAGGCCCAGCTCCAGCATTTT
TRBV5-5	many	-	TRBJ2-2	CASSLRGRELFF	TGTGCCAGCAGTTTACGGGGGCGGGAGCTGTTTTTT
TRBV12-3/TRBV12-4	many	TRBD2	TRBJ2-3	CASSPKAGAVTDTQYF	TGTGCCAGCAGCCCCAAAGCGGGGGCGGTCACAGATACGCAGTATTTT
TRBV9	once	-	TRBJ1-6	CASSVDSSYNSPLHF	TGTGCCAGCAGCGTAGACAGCTCCTATAATTCACCCCTCCACTTT
TRBV19	-	-	TRBJ2-2	CASSLGGETGELFF	TGTGCCAGTAGCCTCGGGGGTGAAACCGGGGAGCTGTTTTTT
TRBV6-2/TRBV6-3	many	TRBD2	TRBJ2-1	CASRGLARYNEQFF	TGTGCCAGCAGGGGACTAGCGCGATACAATGAGCAGTTCTTC
TRBV5-1	many	-	TRBJ1-1	CASSLVATQGYEAFF	TGCGCCAGCAGCTTGGTGGCAACACAGGGATATGAAGCTTTCTTT
TRBV28	-	-	TRBJ1-5	CASSPAGYNNQPQHF	TGTGCCAGCAGCCCAGCGGGATACAACAATCAGCCCCAGCATTTT